The 20 T cell receptor beta chains reported below all come from one sample, sequenced in a study of T cell responses to AZD1222 COVID-19 vaccine. Using immunoSEQ multiplex PCR, the repertoire was profiled, and TCRdb retains in-frame clones only, with some absent. The profile shows some 94,000 clones, roughly 92% of them singletons. Here the sequenced sample was peripheral blood, taken on day 0 of AZD1222 vaccination. Source of these receptors: an adult in good health.

The V gene is TRBV6-1, the J gene TRBJ2-1, with 9 bases lining up with TRBD1. J was trimmed by 5 bases and V by 4 bases; bases with no gene match: 6. There are 15 residues in the CDR3. The germline V gene has CDR1 MNHNS and CDR2 SASEGT. CDR3 nucleotide sequence: TGTGCCAGCAGTGCCCCGGGACAGGGAAACAATGAGCAGTTCTTC. As protein: CASSAPGQGNNEQFF.

The CDR3 loop reads CASSDGFYEQYF. CDR3 DNA: TGTGCCAGCAGTGACGGATTCTACGAGCAGTACTTC. The chain uses TRBV2 and TRBJ2-7; unclear D gene. There are 12 residues in the CDR3. V lost 3 bases and J 3 bases, leaving 6 bases between the germline ends. Germline loops: CDR1 SNHLY, CDR2 FYNNEI.

This clone has only a few counts. The CDR3: CASSLAPAGGHGELFF. In nucleotides, the CDR3 is TGTGCCAGCAGCTTAGCCCCCGCGGGAGGTCACGGGGAGCTGTTTTTT. This chain uses TRBV11-3 with TRBJ2-2; TRBD2 aligns across 8 bases. Germline trimming cut 1 base from V and 7 bases from J; bases unmatched to any gene: 8. In germline, CDR1 is SGHNT, CDR2 YENEEA. This CDR3 contains 16 residues.

In nucleotides, the CDR3 is TGTGCCAGCAGTCAGGACAGGGGTAACTACGAGCAGTACTTC. It is translated as CASSQDRGNYEQYF. This chain connects TRBV6-2 or TRBV6-3 to TRBJ2-7, with 9 positions matching TRBD1. This CDR3 has 14 amino acids. Per germline, CDR1 MNHEY and CDR2 SVGEGT. Losses at the gene ends were 5 bases for V and 3 bases for J; bases not matched to a gene: 5.

The CDR3 reads CASSQEAGAYSGNTIYF. Here the CDR3 DNA reads TGTGCCAGCAGCCAAGAAGCCGGGGCTTACTCTGGAAACACCATATATTTT. V and J are TRBV3-1 (or the pseudogene TRBV3-2) and TRBJ1-3; tentatively, D is TRBD1 (5 bases). Between the trimmed V and J ends, which lost 0 bases and 0 bases, there was a span of 12 bases. This CDR3 comprises 17 residues. Germline CDR1 is LGHDT and CDR2 is YNNKEL (reference sequence).

CDR3 DNA: TGTGCCAGCAGCTCCCTGAGGGGGCTAGCGGGAGCGTTGCCCCACGAGCAGTACTTC. It specifies CASSSLRGLAGALPHEQYF. The chain recombines TRBV5-4 with TRBJ2-7, with TRBD2 identical over 10 bases. CDR1 is SGHNT, CDR2 YYREEE, per germline (reference sequence). The CDR3 loop spans 19 amino acids. The V segment lost 3 bases and the J segment 5 bases; nucleotides outside the gene matches: 20.

This chain joins TRBV6-5 and TRBJ2-3; D may be TRBD1 or TRBD2 (6 bases each). Germline V gene sequence: CDR1 MNHEY, CDR2 SVGAGI. The CDR3 consists of 13 residues. The germline V and J ends were trimmed by 10 bases and 1 base, with 12 bases remaining between them. In DNA form, the CDR3 reads TGTGCCACCTGGAGGGGGGGCACAGATACGCAGTATTTT. Encoded protein: CATWRGGTDTQYF.

The V gene is TRBV4-1, the J gene TRBJ2-1; either TRBD1 or TRBD2 may supply D (5 bases each). The CDR3 loop spans 12 amino acids. The V gene's germline CDR1 is MGHRA and CDR2 YSYEKL. Trimming shortened V by 1 base and J by 11 bases, and 9 bases separated the two germline ends. Here the CDR3 reads CASSQGDLKQFF. The CDR3 DNA reads TGCGCCAGCAGCCAAGGGGACCTCAAGCAGTTCTTC.

This rearrangement joins TRBV6-1 to TRBJ2-7; no reliable D call. The CDR3 runs to 14 residues. Between the trimmed V and J ends, which lost 0 bases and 2 bases, there was a span of 8 bases. Germline assignment: CDR1 MNHNS and CDR2 SASEGT. In DNA form, the CDR3 reads TGTGCCAGCAGTGAAGCTCTTAGAACCTACGAGCAGTACTTC. Protein product: CASSEALRTYEQYF.

The gene calls are TRBV27 and TRBJ2-3; no clear D. V dropped 5 bases and J dropped 0 bases, with 9 bases sitting between them. Germline CDR1 reads MNHEY; CDR2 reads SMNVEV (reference sequence). CDR3 length: 14 amino acids. CDR3 nucleotide sequence: TGTGCCAGCAGTATTGGCAGAAGCACAGATACGCAGTATTTT. This sequence encodes CASSIGRSTDTQYF.

CDR3 amino acids: CAISERGTGAEKLFF. In DNA, the CDR3 is TGTGCCATCAGTGAGCGCGGGACAGGGGCCGAAAAACTGTTTTTT. The J gene is TRBJ1-4, the V gene TRBV10-3, with 10 bases aligning to TRBD1. Germline trimming cut 2 bases from V and 8 bases from J; bases unmatched to any gene: 5. Germline V lookup: CDR1 ENHRY, CDR2 SYGVKD. The CDR3 is 15 residues long.

The chain has TRBV3-1 (or the pseudogene TRBV3-2) and TRBJ1-1; no clear D gene. The CDR3 consists of 13 residues. Trimming pared 4 bases from V and 11 bases from J, leaving 17 bases between. Per the germline V gene, CDR1 is LGHDT and CDR2 is YNNKEL (reference sequence). The CDR3 loop is CASSPEGGQRAFF. DNA of the CDR3: TGTGCCAGCAGCCCTGAAGGAGGGCAGAGGGCTTTCTTT.

This rearrangement joins TRBV4-3 to TRBJ2-7, with no clear D. The CDR3 loop spans 15 amino acids. Germline V gene lookup returns CDR1 LGHNA and CDR2 YSLEER. The V end was cut by 0 bases, the J end by 4 bases, with 13 bases between. CDR3 DNA: TGCGCCAGCAGCCAAGATAGAACAGTAGAATACGAGCAGTACTTC. It translates to CASSQDRTVEYEQYF.

The chain joins TRBV19 to TRBJ2-7; tentative D call: TRBD2 (6 bases). The CDR3 length is 15 residues. Germline V gene lookup returns CDR1 LNHDA and CDR2 SQIVND (reference sequence). The V end lost 5 bases, the J end lost 0 bases, and 14 bases lay between the germline ends. This CDR3 is CASSLRDWSSYEQYF. In DNA, the CDR3 is TGTGCCAGTAGTCTCCGGGACTGGAGCTCCTACGAGCAGTACTTC.

The CDR3 region is CATSGGAGESRETQYF. The CDR3 nucleotides are TGTGCCACCAGTGGGGGAGCAGGCGAAAGTAGGGAGACCCAGTACTTC. The chain combines TRBV24-1 with TRBJ2-5; a possible D gene is TRBD2 (5 bases). Between the trimmed V and J ends, which lost 5 bases and 5 bases, there was a span of 20 bases. In germline, CDR1 is KGHDR, CDR2 SFDVKD. This CDR3 has 16 residues.

The sample holds one count of this clone. The V call is TRBV6-5, the J call TRBJ1-6; a possible D gene is TRBD1 (5 bases). CDR1 is MNHEY, CDR2 SVGAGI, per germline. This CDR3 contains 15 residues. V gave up 6 bases and J gave up 7 bases, with 16 bases separating them. This chain's CDR3 is CASSPPGGGNSPLHF. DNA of the CDR3: TGTGCCAGCAGCCCCCCGGGGGGTGGAAATTCACCCCTCCACTTT.

The DNA for the CDR3 is TGTGCCAGCAGCTACCGGACTAGTGGTTATGAGCAGTTCTTC. It specifies CASSYRTSGYEQFF. The rearrangement uses TRBV11-2 and TRBJ2-1, with TRBD2 identical over 7 bases. Trimming removed 4 bases from V and 8 bases from J; junction bases left unmatched: 8. The CDR3 runs 14 residues. From germline, CDR1 is SGHAT and CDR2 FQNNGV.

This clone was observed a handful of times. The gene calls are TRBV2 and TRBJ1-1; D ambiguous. The CDR3 has 11 amino acids. Germline values: CDR1 SNHLY, CDR2 FYNNEI. V was clipped by 7 bases and J by 4 bases, with 7 bases between them. CDR3 sequence reads: CASTEGTEAFF. CDR3 nucleotide sequence: TGTGCCAGCACGGAGGGCACTGAAGCTTTCTTT.

This clone was observed a few times. The rearrangement uses TRBV9 and TRBJ1-6; perhaps TRBD1 as D (5 bases). The germline V and J ends were trimmed by 1 base and 8 bases, with 10 bases remaining between them. The germline gives CDR1 SGDLS, CDR2 YYNGEE. The CDR3 sequence is 14 residues long. In DNA, the CDR3 is TGTGCCAGCAGCGTACTGAGGGGTGATTCACCCCTCCACTTT. The encoded protein is CASSVLRGDSPLHF.

This clone was counted once. The V call is TRBV6-6, the J call TRBJ1-5, with D hard to call. Trimming stripped 5 bases from V and 4 bases from J, with 18 bases between. The CDR3 is 16 residues long. Germline V gives CDR1 MNHNY, CDR2 SVGAGI (reference sequence). The CDR3 DNA follows: TGTGCCAGCAGTACGAAGGGCCTAAGGTCTAATCAGCCCCAGCATTTT. It is translated as CASSTKGLRSNQPQHF.